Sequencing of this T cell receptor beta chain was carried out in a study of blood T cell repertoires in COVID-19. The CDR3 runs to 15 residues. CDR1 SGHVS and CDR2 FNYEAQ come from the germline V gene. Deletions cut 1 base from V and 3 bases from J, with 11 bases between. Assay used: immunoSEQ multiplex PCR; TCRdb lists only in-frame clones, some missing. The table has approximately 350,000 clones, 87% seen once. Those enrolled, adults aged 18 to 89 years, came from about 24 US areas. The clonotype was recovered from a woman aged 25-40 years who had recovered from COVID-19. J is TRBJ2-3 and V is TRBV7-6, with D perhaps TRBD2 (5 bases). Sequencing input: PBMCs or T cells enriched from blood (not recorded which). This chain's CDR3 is CASSLVHRETDTQYF. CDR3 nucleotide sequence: TGTGCCAGCAGCTTAGTTCATAGGGAGACAGATACGCAGTATTTT. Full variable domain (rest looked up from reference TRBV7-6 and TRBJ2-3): GAGVSQSPRYKVTKRGQDVALRCDPISGHVSLYWYRQALGQGPEFLTYFNYEAQQDKSGLPNDRFSAERPEGSISTLTIQRTEQRDSAMYRCASSLVHRETDTQYFGPGTRLTVL.